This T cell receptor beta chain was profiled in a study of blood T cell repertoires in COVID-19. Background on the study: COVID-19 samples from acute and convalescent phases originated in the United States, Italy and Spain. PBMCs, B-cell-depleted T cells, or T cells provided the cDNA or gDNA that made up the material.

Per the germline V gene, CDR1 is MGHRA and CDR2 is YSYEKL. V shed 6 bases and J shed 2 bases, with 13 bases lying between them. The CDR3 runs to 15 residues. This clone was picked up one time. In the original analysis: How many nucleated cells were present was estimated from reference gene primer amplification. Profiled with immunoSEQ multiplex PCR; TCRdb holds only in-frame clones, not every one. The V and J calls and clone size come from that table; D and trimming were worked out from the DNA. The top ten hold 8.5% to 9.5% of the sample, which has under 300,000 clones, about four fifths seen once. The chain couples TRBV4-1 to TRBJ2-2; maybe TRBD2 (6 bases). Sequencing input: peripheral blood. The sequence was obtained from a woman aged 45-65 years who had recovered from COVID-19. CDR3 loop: CASRESGLNTGELFF. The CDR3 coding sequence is TGCGCCAGCAGGGAATCGGGACTCAACACCGGGGAGCTGTTTTTT.